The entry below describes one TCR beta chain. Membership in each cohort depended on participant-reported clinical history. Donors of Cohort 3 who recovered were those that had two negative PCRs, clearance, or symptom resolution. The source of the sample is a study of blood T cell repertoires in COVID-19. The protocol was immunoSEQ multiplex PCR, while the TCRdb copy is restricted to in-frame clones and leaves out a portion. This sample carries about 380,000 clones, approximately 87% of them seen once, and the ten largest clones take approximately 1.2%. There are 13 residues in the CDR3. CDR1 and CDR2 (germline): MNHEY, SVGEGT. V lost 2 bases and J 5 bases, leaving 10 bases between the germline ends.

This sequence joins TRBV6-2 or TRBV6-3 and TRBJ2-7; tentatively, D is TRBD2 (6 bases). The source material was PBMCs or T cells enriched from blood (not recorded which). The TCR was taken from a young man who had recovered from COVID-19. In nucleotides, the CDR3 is TGTGCCAGCAGTTACAGACTAGACCACGAGCAGTACTTC. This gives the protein CASSYRLDHEQYF.